The TCR beta chain under discussion was sequenced for a study of TIL therapy for anti-PD-1-resistant metastatic lung cancer. Whole-study context: Most patients had lung adenocarcinoma; several tumors were EGFR-mutant, two ALK-rearranged; half smoked currently or formerly.

The libraries were made with immunoSEQ v3. Each library reached roughly 2 million read pairs, or 5-6 million at deep level. Produced via immunoSEQ multiplex PCR; TCRdb's table is partial and in-frame only. The sample holds tens of thousands of clones, about two thirds seen once. Specified time point: pre-treatment sample, taken before nivolumab and TIL therapy. Most excised metastases sampled were pleural nodules or supraclavicular lymph nodes. Per the germline V gene, CDR1 is SNHLY and CDR2 is FYNNEI. CDR3 length: 14 amino acids. Trimming took off 11 bases at V and 9 bases at J, with 20 bases between the two ends. This clone was counted a few times.

The TCR sequence derives from a person between 30 and 80 years old with non-small cell lung cancer. Specimen: tumor tissue, collected at baseline. The chain links TRBV2 to TRBJ1-6; perhaps TRBD1 as D (6 bases). CDR3 residues: CADKGTTGLSPLHF. CDR3 nucleotide sequence: TGTGCCGACAAGGGGACAACAGGGCTTTCACCCCTCCACTTT. Full variable domain (outside the CDR3, taken from reference TRBV2 and TRBJ1-6): EPEVTQTPSHQVTQMGQEVILRCVPISNHLYFYWYRQILGQKVEFLVSFYNNEISEKSEIFDDQFSVERPDGSNFTLKIRSTKLEDSAMYFCADKGTTGLSPLHFGNGTRLTVT.